What follows are 23 T cell receptor beta chains derived from one specimen sequenced in a study of blood T cell repertoires in COVID-19. Measured with immunoSEQ multiplex PCR; TCRdb has only the in-frame clones, and not every one. Altogether about 24,000 clones are present, around 90% being singletons, with the ten largest covering approximately 30%. The material sequenced was peripheral blood. The receptors were gathered from a woman aged 70-85 years with active COVID-19.

The chain joins TRBV7-2 to TRBJ1-4; the D is unclear. Trimming shortened V by 5 bases and J by 7 bases, and 17 bases separated the two germline ends. Germline V gene data show CDR1 as SGHTA and CDR2 as FQGNSA. The CDR3 has 15 residues. This chain's CDR3 is CASSLVVNSGEKLFF. In DNA form, the CDR3 reads TGTGCCAGCAGCCTAGTGGTTAATAGTGGTGAAAAACTGTTTTTT.

On this clone: A junction end diverges from the germline sequence, so it may reflect a read error. CDR3 protein: CASSQGGAGATDTQYF. CDR3 sequence (DNA): TGTGCCAGCAGTCAAGGTGGGGCTGGGGCCACAGATACGCAGTATTTT. The chain has TRBV14 and TRBJ2-3; D might be TRBD1 (5 bases). The germline V gene has CDR1 SGHDN and CDR2 FVKESK. The CDR3 consists of 16 residues.

V usage is TRBV7-2 and J usage is TRBJ2-1, with unresolved D. CDR1 SGHTA and CDR2 FQGNSA come from the germline V gene. The CDR3 extends over 14 amino acids. V lost 0 bases and J lost 4, with 7 bases in between. DNA of the CDR3: TGTGCCAGCAGCTTAGCTTCCATTTACAATGAGCAGTTCTTC. Translation gives CASSLASIYNEQFF.

This chain connects TRBV9 to TRBJ2-3; 8 positions agree with TRBD2. The CDR3 contains 16 residues. The V segment lost 0 bases and the J segment 2 bases; nucleotides outside the gene matches: 5. Looked up from germline, CDR1 is SGDLS and CDR2 is YYNGEE. The CDR3 region is CASSVEPAGVTDTQYF. The CDR3 nucleotides are TGTGCCAGCAGCGTAGAGCCAGCGGGGGTCACAGATACGCAGTATTTT.

In this sample, this clone turned up once. The genes are TRBV6-5 and TRBJ2-1; 9 nucleotides line up with TRBD1. The CDR3 contains 12 residues. Per the germline V gene, CDR1 is MNHEY and CDR2 is SVGAGI. The J segment lost 8 bases and the V segment lost 7 bases, leaving 3 bases of the junction unmatched. The CDR3 loop reads CASMDRGDEQFF. The CDR3 bases are TGTGCCAGCATGGACAGGGGCGATGAGCAGTTCTTC.

The CDR3 bases are TGTGCCAGCAAAATACCGGGACAGGTGAACACTGAAGCTTTCTTT. Amino acid sequence: CASKIPGQVNTEAFF. The rearrangement links TRBV6-1 to TRBJ1-1; 8 nucleotides align to TRBD1. This CDR3 region has 15 residues. Germline values: CDR1 MNHNS, CDR2 SASEGT. V was clipped by 7 bases and J by 0 bases; unmatched bases: 7.

The chain has TRBV15 and TRBJ1-1; D is ambiguous. This CDR3 is built from 15 residues. Between the trimmed V and J ends, which lost 1 base and 0 bases, there was a span of 9 bases. Germline V gene sequence: CDR1 LNHNV, CDR2 YYDKDF (reference sequence). CDR3 in DNA: TGTGCCACCAGCAGAGCAGCAGGCATGAACACTGAAGCTTTCTTT. It codes for CATSRAAGMNTEAFF.

CDR3 region: CSVGTSGGGGEQFF. In DNA, the CDR3 is TGCAGCGTTGGGACTAGCGGGGGGGGAGGTGAGCAGTTCTTC. The V gene is TRBV29-1, the J gene TRBJ2-1; 15 bases are a match to TRBD2. Losses at the gene ends were 4 bases for V and 9 bases for J; bases not matched to a gene: 4. The germline V gene has CDR1 SQVTM and CDR2 ANQGSEA. CDR3 size: 14 residues.

This clone has just one count. The DNA for the CDR3 is TGTGCCAGCGGGTCCCTAGGGGGCGCTAGGGATACGCAGTATTTT. This sequence encodes CASGSLGGARDTQYF. The chain combines TRBV27 with TRBJ2-3; 7 bases map to TRBD1. This CDR3 spans 15 amino acids. J was trimmed by 6 bases and V by 8 bases; bases with no gene match: 14. Germline-derived CDR1 and CDR2 are MNHEY and SMNVEV (reference sequence).

The rearrangement links TRBV6-5 to TRBJ2-3; D ambiguous. V lost 0 bases and J 3 bases, leaving 7 bases between the germline ends. The CDR3 has 14 residues. CDR1 is MNHEY, CDR2 SVGAGI, per germline. CDR3 DNA: TGTGCCAGCAGTTACTCGAGGCGAACAGATACGCAGTATTTT. Protein sequence: CASSYSRRTDTQYF.

The CDR3 sequence: CASSPPPQGSTQYF. DNA for the CDR3: TGTGCCAGCTCACCACCGCCCCAGGGCTCGACCCAGTACTTC. This chain connects TRBV18 to TRBJ2-5, with D perhaps TRBD1 (5 bases). Germline V gene data show CDR1 as KGHSH and CDR2 as LQKENI. The CDR3 length is 14 residues. V gave up 0 bases and J gave up 7 bases, with 12 bases separating them.

This chain joins TRBV27 and TRBJ2-1, with TRBD2 matching over 7 bases. The CDR3 loop spans 16 amino acids. The germline V gene encodes CDR1 MNHEY and CDR2 SMNVEV (reference sequence). V shed 4 bases and J 0 bases; nucleotides not matched to a gene: 6. The CDR3 bases are TGTGCCAGCAGTTCAGCTAGCGGTATCTCCTACAATGAGCAGTTCTTC. It is translated as CASSSASGISYNEQFF.

This clone came up a few times. The chain combines TRBV3-1 (or the pseudogene TRBV3-2) with TRBJ2-7; 9 nucleotides align to TRBD1. The V gene end was trimmed by 2 bases and the J gene end by 3 bases; junction bases not matched to a gene: 5. Germline loops: CDR1 LGHDT, CDR2 YNNKEL (reference sequence). This CDR3 spans 15 amino acids. The CDR3 loop is CASSQPGQGRYEQYF. DNA for the CDR3: TGTGCCAGCAGCCAACCGGGACAGGGTCGCTACGAGCAGTACTTC.

The count of this clone is one. V gene TRBV21-1 combines with J gene TRBJ2-5; whether TRBD1, the table's D call, matches the DNA was not checked. TRBV21-1 is listed as a pseudogene. CDR3 length equals 16 residues. The CDR3 here is CASGRGTGGKKETQYF. The CDR3 DNA follows: TGTGCCAGCGGACGGGGTACAGGGGGAAAAAAAGAGACCCAGTACTTC.

The rearrangement joins TRBV7-9 to TRBJ1-2; tentatively, D is TRBD1 (5 bases). The CDR3 length is 14 residues. Germline lookup yields CDR1 SEHNR and CDR2 FQNEAQ (reference sequence). Trimming removed 0 bases at V and 6 bases at J, with 11 bases between. In DNA form, the CDR3 reads TGTGCCAGCAGCTTAGCCAGCAGGGCGGATGGCTACACCTTC. Amino acids: CASSLASRADGYTF.

The count of this clone is one. The rearrangement uses TRBV18 and TRBJ2-3; 8 nucleotides match TRBD1. Trimming took 5 bases from V and 4 from J; bases not matched to a gene: 11. CDR1 is KGHSH and CDR2 is LQKENI in the germline V gene. This CDR3 has 16 residues. This chain's CDR3 is CASSIFDRGMADTQYF. In nucleotides, the CDR3 is TGTGCCAGCTCAATTTTCGACAGGGGTATGGCAGATACGCAGTATTTT.

The genes are TRBV6-1 and TRBJ2-1; no reliable D call. CDR1 is MNHNS and CDR2 is SASEGT in the germline V gene. The V gene lost 2 bases and the J gene lost 8 bases, with 22 bases spanning the gap. CDR3 length: 17 residues. CDR3 nucleotide sequence: TGTGCCAGCAGTGAATCGTGGAACTCCCTAAGGCTAGATGAGCAGTTCTTC. Translated: CASSESWNSLRLDEQFF.

The chain carries TRBV7-2 and TRBJ2-1; 8 nucleotides align to TRBD2. V was pared by 3 bases and J by 0 bases, with 4 bases of the junction left unmatched. The CDR3 extends over 16 amino acids. The germline V gene has CDR1 SGHTA and CDR2 FQGNSA. This CDR3 is CASSLGSGVSYNEQFF. The CDR3 DNA follows: TGTGCCAGCAGCTTGGGTAGCGGGGTCTCCTACAATGAGCAGTTCTTC.

This clone was picked up one time. The gene calls are TRBV3-1 (or the pseudogene TRBV3-2) and TRBJ2-1; 12 nucleotides agree with TRBD1. The length of the CDR3 is 16 residues. The trim removed 1 base at V and 9 bases at J, leaving 7 bases unmatched. Germline V gene sequence: CDR1 LGHDT, CDR2 YNNKEL (reference sequence). For the CDR3, the DNA is TGTGCCAGCAGCCAAGCGGGACAGGGGGCGCTAGGTGAGCAGTTCTTC. Encoded protein: CASSQAGQGALGEQFF.

This clone was seen once. This sequence joins TRBV3-1 (or the pseudogene TRBV3-2) and TRBJ2-1; the D gene is possibly TRBD1 (5 bases). From germline, CDR1 is LGHDT and CDR2 YNNKEL (reference sequence). V shed 1 base and J shed 4 bases, with 14 bases lying between them. This CDR3 comprises 16 residues. CDR3 coding DNA: TGTGCCAGCAGCCAAGGTGGGGCCGTAATATACAATGAGCAGTTCTTC. This gives the protein CASSQGGAVIYNEQFF.

The CDR3 loop reads CASSVATVEGDNSPLHF. In DNA form, the CDR3 reads TGTGCCAGCAGCGTAGCTACGGTGGAGGGAGATAATTCACCCCTCCACTTT. The V and J genes are TRBV9 and TRBJ1-6; D gene ambiguous. The CDR3 is 17 amino acids. CDR1 is SGDLS, CDR2 YYNGEE, per germline. The germline V and J ends were trimmed by 0 bases and 5 bases, with 15 bases remaining between them.

J is TRBJ2-1 and V is TRBV11-2; the match to TRBD2 covers 12 bases. CDR3 length: 16 amino acids. V trimming: 5 bases; J trimming: 8 bases; junction bases outside the gene matches: 10. The germline CDR1 and CDR2 sequences are SGHAT and FQNNGV. The CDR3 DNA is TGTGCCAGCAGCCCGGACCTAGCGGGGGGGCTGCATGAGCAGTTCTTC. It codes for CASSPDLAGGLHEQFF.

This sequence joins TRBV6-5 and TRBJ1-1, with D perhaps TRBD1 (6 bases). Germline loops: CDR1 MNHEY, CDR2 SVGAGI. The CDR3 runs 15 residues. Trimming removed 6 bases at V and 1 base at J, with 15 bases between. This chain's CDR3 is CASRWGAGANTEAFF. The DNA for the CDR3 is TGTGCCAGCAGATGGGGAGCGGGGGCGAACACTGAAGCTTTCTTT.